These T cell receptor beta chains were read from a single sample in a study of T cell repertoires in cytomegalovirus infection. In TCRdb, the reads were re-called with MiXCR into one record per CDR3 protein. The repertoire holds over 250,000 distinct CDR3 sequences, with about 25% as singletons. Sequenced: PBMCs. The receptors were sampled from a human donor in good health (CMV status not recorded). Some clones in this sample may be carry-over from other donors' samples. CDR3s include the opening cysteine and the closing phenylalanine or tryptophan.

v_gene	j_gene	CDR3aa
TRBV28	TRBJ2-1	CASSVPGGDEQFF
TRBV18	TRBJ2-6	CASSPRSPNSGANVLTF
TRBV6-1	TRBJ2-7	CASSPAGQGTGEQYF
TRBV19	TRBJ1-5	CASADRFNQPQHF
TRBV7-3	TRBJ2-6	CASSPGPPSGANVLTF
TRBV20-1	TRBJ1-1	CSARGPGRSMNTEAFF
TRBV20-1	TRBJ2-3	CSVQGQAGATDTQYF
TRBV7-8	TRBJ1-1	CASSERTANTEAFF
TRBV7-2	TRBJ1-4	CASSGATGGALNEKLFF
TRBV20-1	TRBJ2-1	CSAMGLADNEQFF
TRBV7-3	TRBJ2-2	CASSFDRFTGELFF
TRBV29-1	TRBJ2-1	CSVGSSESSYNEQFF